The rows below give T cell receptor beta chains drawn from one sample of a study of CD8 T cells in ankylosing spondylitis. TCRdb re-called the 5' RACE reads through MiXCR, storing one row per CDR3 protein. Of some 840,000 distinct CDR3 sequences in the sample, approximately 12% were seen once. Sequenced sample: blood, either unsorted or a sorted T cell fraction (not recorded which). The receptors stem from a male donor with ankylosing spondylitis. Each CDR3 is given with its conserved first and last residue. A D gene is named only where the DNA matches it firmly. The listing skips clone size in some rows; elsewhere it reads once, few, many or a size class.

V gene	CDR3 length	D gene	J gene	clone size	CDR3 protein	CDR3 DNA
TRBV20-1	13	-	TRBJ2-7	-	CSARGSMSYEQYF	TGCAGTGCTAGAGGTTCGATGAGCTACGAGCAGTACTTC
TRBV11-2	15	TRBD2	TRBJ2-3	-	CASSYSGTPTDTQYF	TGTGCCAGCAGCTACAGCGGGACGCCAACAGATACGCAGTATTTT
TRBV12-3/TRBV12-4	12	-	TRBJ2-1	few	CASSQWGQGGFF	TGTGCCAGCAGCCAATGGGGCCAGGGGGGGTTCTTC
TRBV10-3	16	-	TRBJ2-2	many	CAISGRRGGHTGELFF	TGTGCCATCAGTGGGCGTAGAGGGGGGCACACCGGGGAGCTGTTTTTT
TRBV9	16	TRBD1	TRBJ1-5	-	CASSAGPDRGNQPQHF	TGTGCCAGCAGCGCCGGACCCGACAGGGGAAATCAGCCCCAGCATTTT
TRBV20-1	18	TRBD2	TRBJ2-5	-	CSARDSASGRPPGETQYF	TGCAGTGCTAGAGATTCTGCTAGCGGGAGGCCCCCCGGCGAGACCCAGTACTTC
TRBV10-3	13	TRBD1	TRBJ2-7	-	CTIAGQGPNEQYF	TGTACCATAGCGGGACAGGGGCCCAACGAGCAGTACTTC
TRBV20-1	15	TRBD2	TRBJ2-7	many	CSAPLPGLAPIGQYF	TGCAGTGCGCCCTTGCCCGGACTAGCACCCATAGGGCAGTACTTC
TRBV29-1	14	TRBD2	TRBJ2-3	few	CSVLRAGGTDTQYF	TGCAGCGTCCTTCGGGCGGGAGGGACAGATACGCAGTATTTT
TRBV6-1	16	-	TRBJ2-7	-	CASFGAGRAPKSEQYF	TGTGCCAGCTTCGGGGCAGGCCGGGCCCCGAAAAGCGAGCAGTACTTC
TRBV4-1	16	TRBD2	TRBJ2-7	many	CASSPEWRENLYEQYF	TGCGCCAGCAGCCCGGAGTGGCGGGAGAATCTCTACGAGCAGTACTTC
TRBV5-4	21	-	TRBJ1-1	few	CASSLVVGAGHRWDLNTEAFF	TGTGCCAGCAGCTTGGTTGTGGGGGCGGGTCATCGATGGGATTTGAACACTGAAGCTTTCTTT
TRBV7-2	15	-	TRBJ2-2	once	CASSLDGWNTGELFF	TGTGCCAGCAGCTTAGATGGTTGGAACACCGGGGAGCTGTTTTTT
TRBV6-2/TRBV6-3	13	-	TRBJ1-2	-	CASSDGGTIGYTF	TGTGCCAGCAGTGACGGGGGGACAATTGGCTACACCTTC
TRBV4-3	14	-	TRBJ2-1	few	CASSSSWPVNEQFF	TGCGCCAGCAGCTCTTCTTGGCCGGTGAATGAGCAGTTCTTC
TRBV5-1	15	TRBD2	TRBJ2-7	-	CASSPDGSGDYEQYF	TGCGCCAGCAGCCCCGATGGTAGCGGGGACTACGAGCAGTACTTC
TRBV18	16	-	TRBJ1-1	many	CASSPPVGRWNTEAFF	TGTGCCAGCTCACCACCGGTCGGACGGTGGAACACTGAAGCTTTCTTT
TRBV10-2	15	TRBD1	TRBJ2-2	-	CASKNDRVLAGELFF	TGCGCCAGCAAGAATGACAGGGTCTTGGCCGGGGAGCTGTTTTTT
TRBV12-3/TRBV12-4	15	TRBD2	TRBJ2-1	-	CASSGASGGSNEQFF	TGTGCCAGCAGTGGCGCTAGCGGGGGGTCGAATGAGCAGTTCTTC
TRBV7-8	17	-	TRBJ2-1	-	CASSLRVAGASYNEQFF	TGTGCCAGCAGCCTTAGGGTGGCTGGGGCCTCCTACAATGAGCAGTTCTTC
TRBV6-1	12	TRBD1	TRBJ1-1	-	CASRDRFTEAFF	TGTGCCAGCAGGGACAGGTTCACTGAAGCTTTCTTT
TRBV10-3	14	TRBD1	TRBJ1-2	-	CATVTGKESYGYTF	TGTGCCACCGTGACAGGGAAGGAGAGCTATGGCTACACCTTC
TRBV9	14	-	TRBJ1-2	few	CASSVAPGPGGYTF	TGTGCCAGCAGCGTAGCCCCAGGACCGGGCGGCTACACCTTC
TRBV5-6	15	-	TRBJ2-2	many	CASSPWWFQDGELFF	TGTGCCAGCAGCCCGTGGTGGTTTCAGGACGGGGAGCTGTTTTTT
TRBV19	15	-	TRBJ1-5	-	CASSDTYQGHQPQHF	TGTGCCAGTAGTGATACGTACCAGGGGCATCAGCCCCAGCATTTT
TRBV20-1	13	-	TRBJ2-6	-	CSASFPGANVLTF	TGCAGTGCTAGTTTTCCTGGGGCCAACGTCCTGACTTTC
TRBV12-3/TRBV12-4	14	-	TRBJ2-7	-	CASSSRWGPYEQYF	TGTGCCAGCAGTTCCCGGTGGGGCCCCTACGAGCAGTACTTC
TRBV6-2/TRBV6-3	13	TRBD1	TRBJ2-7	few	CASRRDSPYEQYF	TGTGCCAGCAGACGGGACAGCCCCTACGAGCAGTACTTC
TRBV4-3	15	-	TRBJ2-2	-	CASSQDAVNTGELFF	TGCGCCAGCAGCCAAGATGCCGTGAACACCGGGGAGCTGTTTTTT
TRBV20-1	15	-	TRBJ2-1	few	CSARGPAKGYNEQFF	TGCAGTGCTAGGGGCCCAGCGAAAGGCTACAATGAGCAGTTCTTC
TRBV5-8	16	TRBD1	TRBJ1-2	-	CASSLFRDRFHYGYTF	TGTGCCAGCAGCTTGTTCCGGGACAGATTCCACTATGGCTACACCTTC
TRBV7-6	13	-	TRBJ2-7	-	CASSLEYIDEQYF	TGTGCCAGCAGCTTAGAGTATATCGACGAGCAGTACTTC
TRBV20-1	13	TRBD1	TRBJ2-7	-	CSATDRLSYEQYF	TGCAGTGCCACGGACAGGCTGTCCTACGAGCAGTACTTC
TRBV20-1	12	-	TRBJ1-2	many	CSATGVYYGYTF	TGCAGTGCTACAGGGGTTTACTATGGCTACACCTTC
TRBV10-1	13	-	TRBJ2-3	few	CASSGGLTDTQYF	TGCGCCAGCAGTGGGGGGCTCACAGATACGCAGTATTTT
TRBV15	13	-	TRBJ2-1	few	CATSRDPGSEQFF	TGTGCCACCAGCAGAGATCCGGGGAGTGAGCAGTTCTTC
TRBV29-1	14	-	TRBJ2-6	few	CSVRGTPGANVLTF	TGCAGCGTGAGGGGGACACCTGGGGCCAACGTCCTGACTTTC
TRBV6-1	14	TRBD2	TRBJ2-1	-	CASRASGAYNEQFF	TGTGCCAGCAGGGCAAGCGGGGCCTACAATGAGCAGTTCTTC
TRBV5-1	14	-	TRBJ2-7	-	CASSLGGHDDEQYF	TGCGCCAGCAGCTTAGGAGGGCATGACGACGAGCAGTACTTC
TRBV7-2	13	-	TRBJ2-2	many	CASSFYGSGELFF	TGTGCCAGCAGCTTTTATGGGTCCGGGGAGCTGTTTTTT
TRBV7-2	13	TRBD1	TRBJ2-7	few	CASSLYGQGAQYF	TGTGCCAGCAGCTTATACGGTCAGGGGGCGCAGTACTTC
TRBV7-8	13	-	TRBJ1-2	-	CASSLSRAYGYTF	TGTGCCAGCAGCCTATCACGCGCCTATGGCTACACCTTC
TRBV28	14	-	TRBJ1-1	-	CASSSAEGNTEAFF	TGTGCCAGCAGTTCCGCCGAGGGGAACACTGAAGCTTTCTTT
TRBV15	14	-	TRBJ1-1	few	CATSRRAGNTEAFF	TGTGCCACCAGCAGACGGGCAGGGAACACTGAAGCTTTCTTT
TRBV11-2	16	TRBD2	TRBJ2-1	many	CASRYGAGREIDEQFF	TGTGCCAGCAGGTACGGCGCTGGGCGGGAGATAGATGAGCAGTTCTTC
TRBV20-1	16	TRBD1	TRBJ1-1	few	CSARDRGASMNTEAFF	TGCAGTGCTAGAGACAGGGGGGCCTCTATGAACACTGAAGCTTTCTTT
TRBV5-1	16	-	TRBJ2-1	many	CASSTYLPSSYNEQFF	TGCGCCAGCAGCACCTATCTACCAAGCTCCTACAATGAGCAGTTCTTC
TRBV6-1	13	-	TRBJ1-2	-	CASSGHLTYGYTF	TGTGCCAGCAGTGGGCACCTAACATATGGCTACACCTTC
TRBV10-3	15	-	TRBJ1-1	many	CAISDPGESDTEAFF	TGTGCCATCAGTGACCCAGGGGAGTCAGACACTGAAGCTTTCTTT
TRBV12-3/TRBV12-4	14	-	TRBJ2-2	-	CASSSTGRDRELFF	TGTGCCAGCAGCTCGACGGGTCGGGACAGGGAGCTGTTTTTT
TRBV20-1	14	-	TRBJ1-1	-	CSTRGGAQNTEAFF	TGCAGTACTAGAGGGGGGGCCCAGAACACTGAAGCTTTCTTT
TRBV4-3	16	TRBD2	TRBJ2-7	few	CASSQYLGLAVYEQYF	TGCGCCAGCAGCCAATACTTGGGACTAGCGGTCTACGAGCAGTACTTC
TRBV5-1	13	-	TRBJ2-7	-	CASSLAGRAEQHF	TGCGCCAGCAGCTTGGCGGGCAGGGCCGAGCAGCACTTC